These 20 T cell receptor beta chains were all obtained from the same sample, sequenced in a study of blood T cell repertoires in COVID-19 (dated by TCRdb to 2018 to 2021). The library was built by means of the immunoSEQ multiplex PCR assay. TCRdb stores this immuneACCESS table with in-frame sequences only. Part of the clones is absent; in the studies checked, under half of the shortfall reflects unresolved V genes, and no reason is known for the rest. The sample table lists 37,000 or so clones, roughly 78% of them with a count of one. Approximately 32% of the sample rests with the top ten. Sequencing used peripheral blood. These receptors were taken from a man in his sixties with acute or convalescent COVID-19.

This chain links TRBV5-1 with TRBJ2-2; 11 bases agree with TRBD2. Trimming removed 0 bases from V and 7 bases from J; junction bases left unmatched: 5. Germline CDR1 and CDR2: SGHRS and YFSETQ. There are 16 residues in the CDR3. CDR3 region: CASSLELAGEDGELFF. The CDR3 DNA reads TGCGCCAGCAGCTTGGAACTAGCGGGAGAAGACGGGGAGCTGTTTTTT.

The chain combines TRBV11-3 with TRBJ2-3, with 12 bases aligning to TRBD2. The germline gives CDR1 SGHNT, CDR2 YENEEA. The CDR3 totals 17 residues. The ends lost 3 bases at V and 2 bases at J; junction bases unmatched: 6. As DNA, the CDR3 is TGTGCCAGCAGCTTCGGGACTAGCGGGTACTCCACAGATACGCAGTATTTT. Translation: CASSFGTSGYSTDTQYF.

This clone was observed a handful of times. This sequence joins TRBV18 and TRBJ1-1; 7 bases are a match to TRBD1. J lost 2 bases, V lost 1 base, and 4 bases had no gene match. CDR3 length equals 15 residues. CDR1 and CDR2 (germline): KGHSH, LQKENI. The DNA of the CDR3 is TGTGCCAGCTCACCACGCAGGGGGTTTAACACTGAAGCTTTCTTT. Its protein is CASSPRRGFNTEAFF.

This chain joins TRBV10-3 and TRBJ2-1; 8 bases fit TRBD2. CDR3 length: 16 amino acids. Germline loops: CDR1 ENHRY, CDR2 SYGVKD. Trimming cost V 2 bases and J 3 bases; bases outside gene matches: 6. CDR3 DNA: TGTGCCATCAGTGAGGGGCTAGCGGGTCTCTACAATGAGCAGTTCTTC. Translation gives CAISEGLAGLYNEQFF.

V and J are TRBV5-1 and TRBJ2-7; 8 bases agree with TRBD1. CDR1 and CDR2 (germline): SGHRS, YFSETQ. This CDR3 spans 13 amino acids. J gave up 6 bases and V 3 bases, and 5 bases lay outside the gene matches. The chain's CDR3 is CASSYQGAGEQYF. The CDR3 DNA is TGCGCCAGCAGCTACCAGGGGGCCGGCGAGCAGTACTTC.

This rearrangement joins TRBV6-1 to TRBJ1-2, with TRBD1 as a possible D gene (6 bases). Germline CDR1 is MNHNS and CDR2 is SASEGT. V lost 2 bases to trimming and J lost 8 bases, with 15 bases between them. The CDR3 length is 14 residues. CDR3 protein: CASSEIAGGGGYTF. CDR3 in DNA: TGTGCCAGCAGTGAAATAGCTGGGGGCGGGGGCTACACCTTC.

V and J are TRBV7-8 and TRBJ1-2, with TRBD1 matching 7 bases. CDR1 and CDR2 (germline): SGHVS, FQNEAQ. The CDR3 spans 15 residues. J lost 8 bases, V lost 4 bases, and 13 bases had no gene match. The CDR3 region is CASSSTGRYQEGYTF. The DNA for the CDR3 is TGTGCCAGCAGCTCGACAGGGCGATACCAGGAGGGCTACACCTTC.

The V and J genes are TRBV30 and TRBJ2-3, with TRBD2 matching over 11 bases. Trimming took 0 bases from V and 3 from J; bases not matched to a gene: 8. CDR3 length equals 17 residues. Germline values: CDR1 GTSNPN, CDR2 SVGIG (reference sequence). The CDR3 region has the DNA TGTGCCTGGAGTGTACGTAGCGGGAGGGTGGGTACAGATACGCAGTATTTT. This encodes CAWSVRSGRVGTDTQYF.

This CDR3 is CATSDFPGDQAFF. The DNA for the CDR3 is TGTGCCACCAGTGATTTCCCAGGGGATCAAGCTTTCTTT. The chain is built from TRBV24-1 and TRBJ1-1, with D possibly being TRBD1 (6 bases). CDR1 KGHDR and CDR2 SFDVKD come from the germline V gene. This CDR3 is 13 amino acids long. V lost 1 base and J lost 9, with 11 bases in between.

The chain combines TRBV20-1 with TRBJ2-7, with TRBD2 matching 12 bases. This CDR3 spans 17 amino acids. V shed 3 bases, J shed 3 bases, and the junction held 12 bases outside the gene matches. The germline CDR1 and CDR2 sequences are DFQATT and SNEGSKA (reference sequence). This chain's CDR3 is CSASKLAGGPFVYEQYF. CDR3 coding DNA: TGCAGTGCTAGTAAGCTAGCGGGAGGGCCGTTCGTCTACGAGCAGTACTTC.

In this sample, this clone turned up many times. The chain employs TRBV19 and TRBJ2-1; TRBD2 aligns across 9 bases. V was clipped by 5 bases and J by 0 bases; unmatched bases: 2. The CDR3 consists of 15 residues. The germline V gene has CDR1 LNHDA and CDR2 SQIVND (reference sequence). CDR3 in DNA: TGTGCCAGTAGTGTAGCGGGAGCCTCCTACAATGAGCAGTTCTTC. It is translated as CASSVAGASYNEQFF.

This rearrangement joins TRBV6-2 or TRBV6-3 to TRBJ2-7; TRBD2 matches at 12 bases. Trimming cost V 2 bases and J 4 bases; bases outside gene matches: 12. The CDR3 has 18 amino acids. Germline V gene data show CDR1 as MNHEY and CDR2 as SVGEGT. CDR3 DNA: TGTGCCAGCAGTTACCCTCCCCGACTAGCGGGAGCTGGGTACGAGCAGTACTTC. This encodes CASSYPPRLAGAGYEQYF.

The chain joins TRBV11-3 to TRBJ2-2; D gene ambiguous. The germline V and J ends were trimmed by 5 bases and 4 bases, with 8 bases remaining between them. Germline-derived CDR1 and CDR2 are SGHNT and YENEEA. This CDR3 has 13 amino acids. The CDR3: CASSQASTGELFF. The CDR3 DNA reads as TGTGCCAGCAGCCAAGCGAGCACCGGGGAGCTGTTTTTT.

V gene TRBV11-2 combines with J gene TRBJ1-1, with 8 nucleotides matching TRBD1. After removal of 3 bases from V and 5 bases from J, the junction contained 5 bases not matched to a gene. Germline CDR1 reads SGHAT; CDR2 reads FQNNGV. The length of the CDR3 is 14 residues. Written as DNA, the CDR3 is TGTGCCAGCAGCTTTCAGGGGGCATTAACTGAAGCTTTCTTT. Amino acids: CASSFQGALTEAFF.

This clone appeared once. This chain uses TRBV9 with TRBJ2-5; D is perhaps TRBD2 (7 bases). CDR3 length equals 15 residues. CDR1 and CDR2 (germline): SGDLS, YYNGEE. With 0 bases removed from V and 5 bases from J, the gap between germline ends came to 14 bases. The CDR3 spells CASSVATGGWETQYF. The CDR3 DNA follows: TGTGCCAGCAGCGTAGCTACGGGGGGCTGGGAGACCCAGTACTTC.

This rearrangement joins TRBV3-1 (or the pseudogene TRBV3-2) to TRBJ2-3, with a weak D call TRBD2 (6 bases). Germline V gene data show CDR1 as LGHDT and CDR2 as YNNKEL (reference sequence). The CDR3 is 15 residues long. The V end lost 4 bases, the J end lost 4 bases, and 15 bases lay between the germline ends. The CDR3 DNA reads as TGTGCCAGCAGCCTACGACTAGACGGGGCAGATACGCAGTATTTT. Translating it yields CASSLRLDGADTQYF.

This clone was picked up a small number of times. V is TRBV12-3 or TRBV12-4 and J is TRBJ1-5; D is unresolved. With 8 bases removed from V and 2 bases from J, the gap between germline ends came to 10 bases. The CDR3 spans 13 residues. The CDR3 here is CASQKGGNQPQHF. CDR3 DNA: TGTGCCAGCCAAAAGGGAGGCAATCAGCCCCAGCATTTT.

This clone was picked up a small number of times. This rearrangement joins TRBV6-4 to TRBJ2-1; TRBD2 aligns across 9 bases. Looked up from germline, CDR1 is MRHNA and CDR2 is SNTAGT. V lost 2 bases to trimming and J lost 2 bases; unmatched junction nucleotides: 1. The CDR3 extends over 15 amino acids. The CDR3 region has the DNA TGTGCCAGCAGTGACCGACTAGCGGCCTACAATGAGCAGTTCTTC. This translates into CASSDRLAAYNEQFF.

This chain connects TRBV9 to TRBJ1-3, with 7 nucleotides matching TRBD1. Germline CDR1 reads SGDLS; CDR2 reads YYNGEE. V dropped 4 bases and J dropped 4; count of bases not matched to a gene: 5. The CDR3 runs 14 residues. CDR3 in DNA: TGTGCCAGCAGCCCCCGGGACAGCGGAAACACCATATATTTT. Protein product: CASSPRDSGNTIYF.

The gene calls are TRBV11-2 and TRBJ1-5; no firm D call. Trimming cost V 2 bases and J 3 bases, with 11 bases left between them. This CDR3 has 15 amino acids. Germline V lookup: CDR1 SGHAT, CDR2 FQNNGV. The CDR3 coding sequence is TGTGCCAGCAGCTTAAATGCGGGTAACAATCAGCCCCAGCATTTT. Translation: CASSLNAGNNQPQHF.